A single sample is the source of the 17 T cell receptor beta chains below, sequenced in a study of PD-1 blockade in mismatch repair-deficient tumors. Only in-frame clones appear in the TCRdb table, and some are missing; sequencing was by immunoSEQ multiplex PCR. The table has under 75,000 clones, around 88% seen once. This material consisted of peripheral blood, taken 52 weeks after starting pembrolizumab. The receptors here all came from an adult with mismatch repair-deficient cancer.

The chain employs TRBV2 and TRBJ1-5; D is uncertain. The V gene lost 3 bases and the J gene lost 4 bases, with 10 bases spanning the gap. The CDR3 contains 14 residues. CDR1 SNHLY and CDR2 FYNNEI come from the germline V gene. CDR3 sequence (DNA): TGTGCCAGCAGTGATCTGGGCCGAAATCAGCCCCAGCATTTT. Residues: CASSDLGRNQPQHF.

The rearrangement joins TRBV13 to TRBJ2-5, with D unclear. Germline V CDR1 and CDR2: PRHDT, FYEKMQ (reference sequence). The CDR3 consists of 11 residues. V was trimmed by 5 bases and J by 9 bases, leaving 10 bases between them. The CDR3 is CASSRGQAQYF. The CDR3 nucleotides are TGTGCCAGCAGCCGCGGTCAGGCCCAGTACTTC.

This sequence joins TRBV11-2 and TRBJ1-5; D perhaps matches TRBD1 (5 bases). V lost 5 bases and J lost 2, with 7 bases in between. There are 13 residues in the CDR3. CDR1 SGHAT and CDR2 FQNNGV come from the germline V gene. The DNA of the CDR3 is TGTGCCAGCAGCCGGGGCGGCAATCAGCCCCAGCATTTT. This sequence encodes CASSRGGNQPQHF.

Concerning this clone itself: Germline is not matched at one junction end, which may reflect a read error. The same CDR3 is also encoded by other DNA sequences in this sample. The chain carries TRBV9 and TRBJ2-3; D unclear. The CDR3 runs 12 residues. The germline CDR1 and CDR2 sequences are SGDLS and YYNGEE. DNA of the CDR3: TGTGCCAGCAGCGTATCCGCAGATACACAGTATTTT. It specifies CASSVSADTQYF.

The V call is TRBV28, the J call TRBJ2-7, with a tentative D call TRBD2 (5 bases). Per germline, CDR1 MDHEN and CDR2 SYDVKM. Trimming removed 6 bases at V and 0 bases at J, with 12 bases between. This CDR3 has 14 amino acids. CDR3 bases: TGTGCCAGCAGCGTAACTGGGAGCTCCTACGAGCAGTACTTC. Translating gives CASSVTGSSYEQYF.

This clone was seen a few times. In nucleotides, the CDR3 is TGTGCCAGCAGTAGCCGAATTGGGGGTTCGCCCCAGCATTTT. Its protein product is CASSSRIGGSPQHF. V and J are TRBV2 and TRBJ1-5; maybe TRBD1 (5 bases). V lost 5 bases and J lost 9, with 17 bases in between. Germline lookup yields CDR1 SNHLY and CDR2 FYNNEI. This CDR3 has 14 residues.

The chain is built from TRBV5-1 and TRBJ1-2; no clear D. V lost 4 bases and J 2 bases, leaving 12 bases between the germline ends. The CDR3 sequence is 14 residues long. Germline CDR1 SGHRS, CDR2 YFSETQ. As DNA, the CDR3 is TGCGCCAGCAGCACCACCGGGAAAAACTATGGCTACACCTTC. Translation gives CASSTTGKNYGYTF.

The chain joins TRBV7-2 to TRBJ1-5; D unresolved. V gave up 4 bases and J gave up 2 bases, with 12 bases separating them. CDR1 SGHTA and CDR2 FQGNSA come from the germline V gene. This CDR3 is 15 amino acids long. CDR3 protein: CASSSLGMGNQPQHF. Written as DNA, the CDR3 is TGTGCCAGCAGCTCGCTAGGGATGGGCAATCAGCCCCAGCATTTT.

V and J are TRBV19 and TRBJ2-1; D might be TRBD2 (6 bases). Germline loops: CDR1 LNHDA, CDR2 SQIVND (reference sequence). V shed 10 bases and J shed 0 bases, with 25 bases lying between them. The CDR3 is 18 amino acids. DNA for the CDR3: TGTGCCATTTTACTCCCCCGTGGGGACGGGAGCTCCTACAATGAGCAGTTCTTC. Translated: CAILLPRGDGSSYNEQFF.

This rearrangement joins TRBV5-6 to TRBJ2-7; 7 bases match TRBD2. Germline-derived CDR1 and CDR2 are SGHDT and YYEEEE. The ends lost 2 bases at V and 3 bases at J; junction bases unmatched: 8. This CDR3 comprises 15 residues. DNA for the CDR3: TGTGCCAGCAGCTTTCCAGGGTCTAGCGGCTACGAGCAGTACTTC. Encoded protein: CASSFPGSSGYEQYF.

The CDR3 spells CASSYNKGYEQYF. CDR3 nucleotide sequence: TGTGCCAGCAGCTACAACAAAGGCTACGAGCAGTACTTC. J is TRBJ2-7 and V is TRBV7-8; no definite D call. Germline CDR1 SGHVS, CDR2 FQNEAQ. The V gene lost 4 bases and the J gene lost 3 bases, with 10 bases spanning the gap. The CDR3 runs to 13 residues.

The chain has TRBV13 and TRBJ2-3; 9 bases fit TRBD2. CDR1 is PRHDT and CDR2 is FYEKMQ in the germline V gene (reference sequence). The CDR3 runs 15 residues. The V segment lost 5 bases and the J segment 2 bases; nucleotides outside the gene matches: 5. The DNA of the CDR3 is TGTGCCAGCAGCGGATCTAGCGGGGTCACAGATACGCAGTATTTT. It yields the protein CASSGSSGVTDTQYF.

CDR3 coding DNA: TGTGCCAGCAGCCACGGGTCCGGGGAGCTGTTTTTT. Translating gives CASSHGSGELFF. The V gene is TRBV9, the J gene TRBJ2-2; no clear D. CDR1 and CDR2 (germline): SGDLS, YYNGEE. There are 12 residues in the CDR3. The V and J ends lost 4 bases and 6 bases respectively, with 7 bases between them.

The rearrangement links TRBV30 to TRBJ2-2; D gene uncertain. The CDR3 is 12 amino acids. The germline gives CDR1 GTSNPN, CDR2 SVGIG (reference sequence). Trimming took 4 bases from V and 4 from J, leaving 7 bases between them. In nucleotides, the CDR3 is TGTGCCTGGATGATTCGCACCGGGGAGCTGTTTTTT. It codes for CAWMIRTGELFF.

CDR3 sequence: CASSWGRLSQETQYF. The CDR3 DNA reads as TGTGCCAGCAGTTGGGGGCGACTTAGCCAAGAGACCCAGTACTTC. The rearrangement links TRBV27 to TRBJ2-5; weak D call: TRBD1 (6 bases). This CDR3 comprises 15 residues. Trimming pared 4 bases from V and 1 base from J, leaving 13 bases between. The germline gives CDR1 MNHEY, CDR2 SMNVEV (reference sequence).

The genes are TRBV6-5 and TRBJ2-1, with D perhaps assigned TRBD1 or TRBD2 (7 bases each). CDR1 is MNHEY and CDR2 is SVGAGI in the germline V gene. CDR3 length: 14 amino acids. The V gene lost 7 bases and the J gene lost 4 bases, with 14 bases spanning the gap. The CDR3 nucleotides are TGTGCCAGCAAGGGGGCGGGGGTTTACAATGAGCAGTTCTTC. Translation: CASKGAGVYNEQFF.

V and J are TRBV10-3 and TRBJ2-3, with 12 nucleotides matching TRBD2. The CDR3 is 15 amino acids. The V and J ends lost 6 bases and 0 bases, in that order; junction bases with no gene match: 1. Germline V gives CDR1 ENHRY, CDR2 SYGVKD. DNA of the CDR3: TGTGCCATCAGACTAGCGGGAGGTAGCACAGATACGCAGTATTTT. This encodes CAIRLAGGSTDTQYF.